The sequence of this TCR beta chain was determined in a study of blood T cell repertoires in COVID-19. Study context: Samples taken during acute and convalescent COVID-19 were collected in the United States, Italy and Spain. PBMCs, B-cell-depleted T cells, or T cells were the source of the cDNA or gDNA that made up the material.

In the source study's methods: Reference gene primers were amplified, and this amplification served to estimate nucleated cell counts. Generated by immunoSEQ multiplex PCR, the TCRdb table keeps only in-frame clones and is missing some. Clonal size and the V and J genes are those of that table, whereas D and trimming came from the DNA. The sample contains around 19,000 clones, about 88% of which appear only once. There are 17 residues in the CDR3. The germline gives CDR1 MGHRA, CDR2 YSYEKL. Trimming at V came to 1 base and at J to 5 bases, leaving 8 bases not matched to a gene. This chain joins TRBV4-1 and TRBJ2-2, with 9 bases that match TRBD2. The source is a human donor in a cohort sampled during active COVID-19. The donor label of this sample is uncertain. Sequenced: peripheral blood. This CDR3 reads CASSQAWREGVTGELFF. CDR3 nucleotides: TGCGCCAGCAGCCAAGCATGGCGGGAGGGAGTTACCGGGGAGCTGTTTTTT.